This T cell receptor (beta chain) originates from a study of blood T cell repertoires in COVID-19. In the source study's methods: Estimation of nucleated cell counts was performed using reference gene primer amplification. Profiling relied on immunoSEQ multiplex PCR, and the TCRdb table lists in-frame clones only, not all of them. V, J and clone size reflect that table, while D and trimming were determined from the DNA. The sample carries about 78,000 clones, around nine tenths recorded once. V lost 0 bases to trimming and J lost 8 bases, with 16 bases between them. Per the germline V gene, CDR1 is LGHNA and CDR2 is YSLEER. This CDR3 region has 15 residues.

The sample taken for sequencing was peripheral blood. The TCR originated in a man between 50 and 59 years old with active or convalescent COVID-19. The chain employs TRBV4-3 and TRBJ1-1; D may be TRBD1 (5 bases). The CDR3, as DNA: TGCGCCAGCAGCCAAGAACTCAGGGTTATGGGGGAAGCTTTCTTT. This codes for CASSQELRVMGEAFF.